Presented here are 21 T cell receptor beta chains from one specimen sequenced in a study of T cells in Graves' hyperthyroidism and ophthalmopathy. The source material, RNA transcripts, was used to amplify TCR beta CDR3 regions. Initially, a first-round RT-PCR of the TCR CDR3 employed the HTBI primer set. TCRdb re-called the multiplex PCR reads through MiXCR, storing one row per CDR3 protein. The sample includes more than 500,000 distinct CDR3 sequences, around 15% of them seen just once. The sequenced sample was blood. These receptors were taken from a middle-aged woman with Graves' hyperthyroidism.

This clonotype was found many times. CDR3 DNA: TGTGCCAGCAGCTCCCCCATCCGGGCCGAGGGCACTGAAGCTTTCTTT. This sequence encodes CASSSPIRAEGTEAFF. The chain has TRBV11-3 and TRBJ1-1; D is uncertain. The CDR3 runs 16 residues. CDR1 is SGHNT, CDR2 YENEEA, per germline. Between the trimmed V and J ends, which lost 4 bases and 4 bases, there was a span of 19 bases.

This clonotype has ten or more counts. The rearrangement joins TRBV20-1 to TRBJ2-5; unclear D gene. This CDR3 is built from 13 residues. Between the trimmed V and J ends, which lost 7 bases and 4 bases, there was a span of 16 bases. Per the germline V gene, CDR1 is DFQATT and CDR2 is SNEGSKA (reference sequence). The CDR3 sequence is CSVPYQERETQYF. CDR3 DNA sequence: TGCAGTGTACCCTACCAGGAGCGAGAGACCCAGTACTTC.

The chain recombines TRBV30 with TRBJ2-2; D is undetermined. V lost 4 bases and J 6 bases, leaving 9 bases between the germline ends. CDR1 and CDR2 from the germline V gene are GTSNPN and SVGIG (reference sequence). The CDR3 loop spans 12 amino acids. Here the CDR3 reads CAWTVWPGELFF. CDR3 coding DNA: TGTGCCTGGACTGTGTGGCCCGGGGAGCTGTTTTTT. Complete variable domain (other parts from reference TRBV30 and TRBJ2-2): SQTIHQWPATLVQPVGSPLSLECTVEGTSNPNLYWYRQAAGRGLQLLFYSVGIGQISSEVPQNLSASRPQDRQFILSSKKLLLSDSGFYLCAWTVWPGELFFGEGSRLTVL.

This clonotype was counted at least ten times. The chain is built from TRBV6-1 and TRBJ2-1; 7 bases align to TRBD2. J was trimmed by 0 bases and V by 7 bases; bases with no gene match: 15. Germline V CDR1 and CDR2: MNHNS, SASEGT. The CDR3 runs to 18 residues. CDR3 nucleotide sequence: TGTGCCAGCAACCGGACTAGTACGGAAGAAAGCTCCTACAATGAGCAGTTCTTC. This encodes CASNRTSTEESSYNEQFF.

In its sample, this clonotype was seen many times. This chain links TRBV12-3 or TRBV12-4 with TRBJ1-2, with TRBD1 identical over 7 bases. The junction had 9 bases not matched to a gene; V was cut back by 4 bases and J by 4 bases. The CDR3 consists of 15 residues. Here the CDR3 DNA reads TGTGCCAGCAGTTCACAGGGGACCCTATTCTATGGCTACACCTTC. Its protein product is CASSSQGTLFYGYTF.

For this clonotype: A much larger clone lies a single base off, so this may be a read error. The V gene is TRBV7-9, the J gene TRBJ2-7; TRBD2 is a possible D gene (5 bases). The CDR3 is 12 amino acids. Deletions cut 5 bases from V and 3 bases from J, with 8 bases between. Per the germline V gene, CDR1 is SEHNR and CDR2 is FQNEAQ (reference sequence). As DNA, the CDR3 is TGTGCCAGCAGCCCACTAGTCTACGAGCAGTACTTC. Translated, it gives CASSPLVYEQYF. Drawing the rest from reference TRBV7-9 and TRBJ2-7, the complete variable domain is DTGVSQNPRHKITKRGQNVTFRCDPISEHNRLYWYRQTLGQGPEFLTYFQNEAQLEKSRLLSDRFSAERPKGSFSTLEIQRTEQGDSAMYLCASSPLVYEQYFGPGTRLTVT.

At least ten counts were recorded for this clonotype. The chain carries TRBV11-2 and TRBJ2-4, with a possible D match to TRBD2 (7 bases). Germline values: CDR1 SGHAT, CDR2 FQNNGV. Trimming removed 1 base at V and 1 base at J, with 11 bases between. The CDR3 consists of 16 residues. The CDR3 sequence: CASSLAGGTAKNIQYF. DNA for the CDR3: TGTGCCAGCAGCTTAGCGGGGGGCACGGCCAAAAACATTCAGTACTTC.

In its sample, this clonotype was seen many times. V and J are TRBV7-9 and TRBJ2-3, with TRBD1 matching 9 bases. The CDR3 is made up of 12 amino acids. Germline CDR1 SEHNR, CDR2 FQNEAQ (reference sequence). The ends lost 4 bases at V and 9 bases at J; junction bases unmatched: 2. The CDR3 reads CASSSGQGTQYF. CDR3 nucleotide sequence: TGTGCCAGCAGCTCAGGACAGGGGACGCAGTATTTT.

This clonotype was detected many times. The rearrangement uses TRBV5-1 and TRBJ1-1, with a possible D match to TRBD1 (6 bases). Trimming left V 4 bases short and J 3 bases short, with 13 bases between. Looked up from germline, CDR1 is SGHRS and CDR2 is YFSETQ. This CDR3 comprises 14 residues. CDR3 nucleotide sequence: TGCGCCAGCAGCCCGGAGGGGGTTTACACTGAAGCTTTCTTT. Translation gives CASSPEGVYTEAFF.

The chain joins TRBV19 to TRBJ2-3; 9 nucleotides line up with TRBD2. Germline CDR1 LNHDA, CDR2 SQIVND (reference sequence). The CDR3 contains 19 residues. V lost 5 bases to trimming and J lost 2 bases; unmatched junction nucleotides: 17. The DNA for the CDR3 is TGTGCCAGTAGTTATGGGTCCCCAAGCGGGAGGCCCTTCACAGATACGCAGTATTTT. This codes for CASSYGSPSGRPFTDTQYF.

The CDR3 coding sequence is TGCAGTGCCGGAGCGCCGAGCTCCTACGAGCAGTACTTC. Protein sequence: CSAGAPSSYEQYF. This rearrangement joins TRBV20-1 to TRBJ2-7; no clear D gene. The length of the CDR3 is 13 residues. With 6 bases removed from V and 0 bases from J, the gap between germline ends came to 12 bases. Germline CDR1 reads DFQATT; CDR2 reads SNEGSKA (reference sequence).

CDR3 region: CSAKARSYTEAFF. The CDR3 region has the DNA TGCAGTGCTAAGGCCAGGTCCTACACTGAAGCTTTCTTT. The J gene is TRBJ1-1, the V gene TRBV20-1; no clear D. The CDR3 spans 13 residues. Deletions cut 4 bases from V and 3 bases from J, with 12 bases between. Germline CDR1 is DFQATT and CDR2 is SNEGSKA (reference sequence).

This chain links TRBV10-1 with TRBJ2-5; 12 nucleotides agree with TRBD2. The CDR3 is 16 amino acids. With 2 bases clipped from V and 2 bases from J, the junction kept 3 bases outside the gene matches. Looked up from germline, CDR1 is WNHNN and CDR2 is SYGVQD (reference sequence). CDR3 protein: CASSEALAGGQETQYF. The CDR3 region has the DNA TGCGCCAGCAGTGAGGCACTAGCGGGAGGACAAGAGACCCAGTACTTC.

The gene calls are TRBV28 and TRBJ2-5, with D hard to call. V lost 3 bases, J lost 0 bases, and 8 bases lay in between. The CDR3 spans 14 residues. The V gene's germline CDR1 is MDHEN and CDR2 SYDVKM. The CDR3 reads CASSFLSDQETQYF. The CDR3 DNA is TGTGCCAGCAGTTTTCTATCGGACCAAGAGACCCAGTACTTC.

The CDR3 loop reads CASSQERGPNEKLFF. CDR3 nucleotide sequence: TGCGCCAGCAGCCAAGAGCGGGGGCCTAATGAAAAACTGTTTTTT. The rearrangement uses TRBV4-1 and TRBJ1-4; perhaps TRBD1 as D (6 bases). From germline, CDR1 is MGHRA and CDR2 YSYEKL. CDR3 length: 15 amino acids. The germline V and J ends were trimmed by 0 bases and 3 bases, with 8 bases remaining between them.

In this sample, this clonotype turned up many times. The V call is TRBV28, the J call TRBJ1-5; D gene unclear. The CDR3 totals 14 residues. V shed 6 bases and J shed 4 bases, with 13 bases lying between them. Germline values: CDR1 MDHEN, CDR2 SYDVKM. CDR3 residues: CASRDSGSNQPQHF. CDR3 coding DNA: TGTGCCAGCAGGGACTCAGGTTCGAATCAGCCCCAGCATTTT. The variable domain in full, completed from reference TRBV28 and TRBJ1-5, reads DVKVTQSSRYLVKRTGEKVFLECVQDMDHENMFWYRQDPGLGLRLIYFSYDVKMKEKGDIPEGYSVSREKKERFSLILESASTNQTSMYLCASRDSGSNQPQHFGDGTRLSIL.

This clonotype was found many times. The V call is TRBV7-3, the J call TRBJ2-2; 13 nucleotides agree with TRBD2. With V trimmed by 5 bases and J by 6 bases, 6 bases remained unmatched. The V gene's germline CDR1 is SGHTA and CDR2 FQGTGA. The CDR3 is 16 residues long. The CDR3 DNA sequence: TGTGCCAGCAGCCCCTACACTAGCGGGAGGGCCGGGGAGCTGTTTTTT. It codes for CASSPYTSGRAGELFF. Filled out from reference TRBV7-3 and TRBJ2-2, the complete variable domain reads GAGVSQTPSNKVTEKGKYVELRCDPISGHTALYWYRQSLGQGPEFLIYFQGTGAADDSGLPNDRFFAVRPEGSVSTLKIQRTERGDSAVYLCASSPYTSGRAGELFFGEGSRLTVL.

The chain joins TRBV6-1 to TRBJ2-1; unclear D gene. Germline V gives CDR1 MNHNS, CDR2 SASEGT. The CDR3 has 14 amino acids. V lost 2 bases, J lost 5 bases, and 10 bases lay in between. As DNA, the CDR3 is TGTGCCAGCAGTGAATATCCACCAAACAATGAGCAGTTCTTC. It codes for CASSEYPPNNEQFF.

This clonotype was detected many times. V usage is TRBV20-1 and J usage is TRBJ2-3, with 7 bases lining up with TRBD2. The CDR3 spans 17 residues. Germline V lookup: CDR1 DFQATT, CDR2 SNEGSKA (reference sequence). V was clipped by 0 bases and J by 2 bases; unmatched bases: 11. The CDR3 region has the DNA TGCAGTGCTAGAGATTTAGGCGGGAGCTACCCCACAGATACGCAGTATTTT. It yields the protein CSARDLGGSYPTDTQYF.

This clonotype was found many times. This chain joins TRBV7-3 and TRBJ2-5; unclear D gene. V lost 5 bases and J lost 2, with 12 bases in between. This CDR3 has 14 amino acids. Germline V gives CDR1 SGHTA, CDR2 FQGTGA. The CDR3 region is CASSPDGSQETQYF. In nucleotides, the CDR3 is TGTGCCAGCAGCCCGGACGGTTCTCAAGAGACCCAGTACTTC.

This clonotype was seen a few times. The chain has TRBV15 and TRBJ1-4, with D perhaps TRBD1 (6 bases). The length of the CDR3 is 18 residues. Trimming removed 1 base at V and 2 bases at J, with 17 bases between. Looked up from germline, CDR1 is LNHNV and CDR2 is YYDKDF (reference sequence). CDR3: CATSRVTGRRQTNEKLFF. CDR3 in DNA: TGTGCCACCAGCAGAGTTACAGGGAGGCGACAGACTAATGAAAAACTGTTTTTT.